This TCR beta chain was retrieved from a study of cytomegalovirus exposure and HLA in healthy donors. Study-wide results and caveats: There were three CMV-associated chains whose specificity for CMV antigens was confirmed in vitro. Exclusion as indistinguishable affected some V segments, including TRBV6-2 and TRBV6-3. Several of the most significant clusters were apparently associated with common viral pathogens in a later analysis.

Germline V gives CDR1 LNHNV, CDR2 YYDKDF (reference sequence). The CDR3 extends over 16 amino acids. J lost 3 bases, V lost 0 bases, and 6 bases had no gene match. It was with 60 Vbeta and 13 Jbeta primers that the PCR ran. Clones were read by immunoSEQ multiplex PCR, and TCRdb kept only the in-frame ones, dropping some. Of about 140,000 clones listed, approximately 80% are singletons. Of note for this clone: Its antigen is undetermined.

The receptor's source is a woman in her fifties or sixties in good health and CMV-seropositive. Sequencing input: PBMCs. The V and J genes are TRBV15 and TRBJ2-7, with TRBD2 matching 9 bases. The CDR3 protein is CATSRDVGLARYEQYF. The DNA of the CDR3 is TGTGCCACCAGCAGAGATGTCGGACTAGCGCGCTACGAGCAGTACTTC.